The 19 T cell receptor beta chains below all came from one sample that was sequenced in a study of type 1 regulatory T cells. Via MiXCR, TCRdb re-called the reads, giving one row per CDR3 protein. The sample shows over 90,000 distinct CDR3 sequences, 25% to 40% of them seen only once. The sequenced sample was CD4+ T cells, either the whole sample or a sorted fraction (not recorded which). All receptors come from a human donor in good health.

In DNA form, the CDR3 reads TGTGCCAGCAGTGTGGTCCGTAACTATGGCTACACCTTC. It specifies CASSVVRNYGYTF. V and J are TRBV2 and TRBJ1-2; D is undetermined. Trimming stripped 4 bases from V and 1 base from J, with 7 bases between. Germline V gene data show CDR1 as SNHLY and CDR2 as FYNNEI. This CDR3 is 13 amino acids long.

This clonotype was picked up a small number of times. J is TRBJ2-3 and V is TRBV5-1, with 10 bases fitting TRBD2. V shed 2 bases and J 6 bases; nucleotides not matched to a gene: 6. CDR1 is SGHRS and CDR2 is YFSETQ in the germline V gene. The CDR3 is made up of 15 amino acids. CDR3 in DNA: TGCGCCAGCAGCTTCTCTAGCGGGAGTCGTGATACGCAGTATTTT. It specifies CASSFSSGSRDTQYF.

This clonotype turned up a few times. The CDR3 nucleotides are TGTGCCAGCAGTCCCATTTGGAACACCGGGGAGCTGTTTTTT. Translation: CASSPIWNTGELFF. V gene TRBV5-6 combines with J gene TRBJ2-2; D unresolved. The V gene lost 5 bases and the J gene lost 1 base, with 9 bases spanning the gap. CDR1 SGHDT and CDR2 YYEEEE come from the germline V gene. The CDR3 has 14 residues. Full variable domain (missing parts from reference TRBV5-6 and TRBJ2-2): DAGVTQSPTHLIKTRGQQVTLRCSPKSGHDTVSWYQQALGQGPQFIFQYYEEEERQRGNFPDRFSGHQFPNYSSELNVNALLLGDSALYLCASSPIWNTGELFFGEGSRLTVL.

This chain joins TRBV20-1 and TRBJ2-2; the D gene is possibly TRBD2 (5 bases). The CDR3 is 15 residues long. Trimming shortened V by 0 bases and J by 4 bases, and 12 bases separated the two germline ends. Germline-derived CDR1 and CDR2 are DFQATT and SNEGSKA (reference sequence). The CDR3 bases are TGCAGTGCTAGAGATGGCCAGGAGGTCACCGGGGAGCTGTTTTTT. Amino acids: CSARDGQEVTGELFF.

This clonotype has just a few counts. The genes are TRBV29-1 and TRBJ2-1; D is perhaps TRBD1 or TRBD2 (9 bases each). The V gene lost 2 bases and the J gene lost 6 bases, with 26 bases spanning the gap. The CDR3 loop spans 18 amino acids. The V gene's germline CDR1 is SQVTM and CDR2 ANQGSEA. For the CDR3, the DNA is TGCAGCGTTGAATGGCGGGGGGGTGCGGGACAGGGTAGCAATGAGCAGTTCTTC. It yields the protein CSVEWRGGAGQGSNEQFF.

The rearrangement uses TRBV6-2 or TRBV6-3 and TRBJ2-5; 10 bases match TRBD2. Trimming took 7 bases from V and 1 from J; bases not matched to a gene: 9. The CDR3 runs to 16 residues. CDR1 MNHEY and CDR2 SVGEGT come from the germline V gene. The CDR3 spells CASKASSGRLQETQYF. The CDR3 DNA is TGTGCCAGCAAAGCCAGTAGCGGGAGGCTCCAAGAGACCCAGTACTTC.

The J gene is TRBJ2-7, the V gene TRBV6-5; 10 bases fit TRBD1. The CDR3 sequence is 15 residues long. CDR1 is MNHEY and CDR2 is SVGAGI in the germline V gene. Trimming removed 6 bases from V and 1 base from J; junction bases left unmatched: 6. The CDR3: CASSPDRGLSYEQYF. In nucleotides, the CDR3 is TGTGCCAGCAGCCCCGACAGGGGGCTATCCTACGAGCAGTACTTC.

This clonotype has a handful of counts. In DNA, the CDR3 is TGCGCCAGCAGGGGGGGCCAGAACACTGAAGCTTTCTTT. Encoded protein: CASRGGQNTEAFF. The chain employs TRBV5-1 and TRBJ1-1; TRBD1 might be the D (6 bases). Trimming took off 5 bases at V and 1 base at J, with 9 bases between the two ends. From germline, CDR1 is SGHRS and CDR2 YFSETQ. The length of the CDR3 is 13 residues.

The V call is TRBV5-6, the J call TRBJ2-7; D ambiguous. The CDR3 extends over 14 amino acids. CDR1 and CDR2 (germline): SGHDT, YYEEEE. The V end was cut by 2 bases, the J end by 0 bases, with 9 bases between. The CDR3 protein is CASSFGRSSYEQYF. Written as DNA, the CDR3 is TGTGCCAGCAGCTTCGGACGAAGCTCCTACGAGCAGTACTTC.

This clonotype has more than one count but fewer than ten. The gene calls are TRBV5-1 and TRBJ2-1, with D unresolved. The CDR3 spans 11 residues. With 3 bases removed from V and 10 bases from J, the gap between germline ends came to 8 bases. Germline assignment: CDR1 SGHRS and CDR2 YFSETQ. The CDR3 DNA sequence: TGCGCCAGCAGCTCCCGGTACGAGCAGTTCTTC. It specifies CASSSRYEQFF.

A few counts support this clonotype. The chain links TRBV10-3 to TRBJ2-7; 11 nucleotides align to TRBD2. Trimming removed 4 bases from V and 3 bases from J; junction bases left unmatched: 8. Germline V gene data show CDR1 as ENHRY and CDR2 as SYGVKD. CDR3 length equals 16 residues. CDR3 DNA: TGTGCCATCAGTGGTCTAGCGGGAGGAGGGGGCTACGAGCAGTACTTC. The encoded protein is CAISGLAGGGGYEQYF.

There are many counts of this clonotype. The chain has TRBV29-1 and TRBJ2-5; TRBD1 aligns across 11 bases. Germline CDR1 SQVTM, CDR2 ANQGSEA. CDR3 length: 13 residues. V lost 6 bases to trimming and J lost 7 bases; unmatched junction nucleotides: 7. The DNA of the CDR3 is TGCAGCGTCCACGGGACAGGGGGTGGGACCCAGTACTTC. This codes for CSVHGTGGGTQYF.

As concerns this clonotype: The junction differs from germline at one of its ends, possibly a read error. CDR3 nucleotide sequence: TGTGCCAACAGTTTAGAAGCGTCCTCCTACAATGAGCAGTTCTTC. Protein sequence: CANSLEASSYNEQFF. V gene TRBV12-3 or TRBV12-4 combines with J gene TRBJ2-1; D not resolved. CDR3 length: 15 amino acids.

This clonotype was counted between two and nine times. This sequence joins TRBV27 and TRBJ2-3, with TRBD1 matching 7 bases. The J segment lost 8 bases and the V segment lost 7 bases, leaving 12 bases of the junction unmatched. Germline lookup yields CDR1 MNHEY and CDR2 SMNVEV (reference sequence). This CDR3 is built from 14 residues. Here the CDR3 DNA reads TGTGCCAGCAATCAGGGGGACCGAGCCGCTACGCAGTATTTT. Its translation: CASNQGDRAATQYF.

This rearrangement joins TRBV5-1 to TRBJ2-1; D is tentatively TRBD1 or TRBD2 (6 bases each). The germline V gene encodes CDR1 SGHRS and CDR2 YFSETQ. V lost 0 bases and J lost 7, with 20 bases in between. The CDR3 is made up of 17 amino acids. The CDR3 loop is CASSLAGSTGGGNEQFF. DNA for the CDR3: TGCGCCAGCAGCTTGGCCGGGTCTACCGGAGGGGGGAATGAGCAGTTCTTC.

This clonotype showed up just a few times. The rearrangement joins TRBV18 to TRBJ1-1; D is perhaps TRBD1 (5 bases). Germline V gives CDR1 KGHSH, CDR2 LQKENI. V lost 2 bases to trimming and J lost 1 base, with 8 bases between them. The CDR3 length is 14 residues. CDR3 region: CASSPGAGNTEAFF. The CDR3 region has the DNA TGTGCCAGCTCACCAGGGGCAGGGAACACTGAAGCTTTCTTT.

This clonotype came up a few times. The J gene is TRBJ2-2, the V gene TRBV6-1; D not resolved. Trimming cost V 0 bases and J 7 bases, with 3 bases left between them. The CDR3 spans 12 residues. Per the germline V gene, CDR1 is MNHNS and CDR2 is SASEGT. CDR3 sequence: CASSEAGGELFF. The DNA for the CDR3 is TGTGCCAGCAGTGAAGCGGGCGGGGAGCTGTTTTTT.

The chain is built from TRBV19 and TRBJ2-1, with TRBD2 as a possible D gene (6 bases). Germline CDR1 LNHDA, CDR2 SQIVND (reference sequence). Trimming shortened V by 1 base and J by 3 bases, and 10 bases separated the two germline ends. This CDR3 comprises 15 residues. The CDR3, as DNA: TGTGCCAGTAGTATAGTGGGCGGGATCTACAATGAGCAGTTCTTC. Translation gives CASSIVGGIYNEQFF.

Here the CDR3 reads CASSIFTSYEQFF. The CDR3 DNA reads as TGTGCCAGTAGTATATTTACTAGCTATGAGCAGTTCTTC. V is TRBV19 and J is TRBJ2-1; D is perhaps TRBD2 (6 bases). Per the germline V gene, CDR1 is LNHDA and CDR2 is SQIVND (reference sequence). Deletions cut 2 bases from V and 8 bases from J, with 10 bases between. The CDR3 has 13 amino acids.